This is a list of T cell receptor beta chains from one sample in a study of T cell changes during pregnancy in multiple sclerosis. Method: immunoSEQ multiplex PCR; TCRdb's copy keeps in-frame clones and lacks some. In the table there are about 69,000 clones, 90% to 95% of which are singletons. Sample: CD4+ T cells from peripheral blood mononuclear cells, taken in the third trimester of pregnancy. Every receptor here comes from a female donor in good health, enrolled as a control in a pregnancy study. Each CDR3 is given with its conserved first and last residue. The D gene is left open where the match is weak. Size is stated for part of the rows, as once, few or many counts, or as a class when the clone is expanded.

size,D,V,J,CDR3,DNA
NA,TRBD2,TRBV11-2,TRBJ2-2,CASSPSGGTGELFF,TGTGCCAGCAGCCCTAGCGGGGGCACCGGGGAGCTGTTTTTT
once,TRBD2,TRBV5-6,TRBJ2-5,CASSSGLAETQYF,TGTGCCAGCAGCTCTGGACTAGCGGAGACCCAGTACTTC
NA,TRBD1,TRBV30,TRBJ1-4,CAWSVGGYEKLFF,TGTGCCTGGAGTGTAGGGGGCTATGAAAAACTGTTTTTT
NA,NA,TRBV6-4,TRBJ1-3,CASSERVGHSGNTIYF,TGTGCCAGCAGTGAACGGGTCGGTCACTCTGGAAACACCATATATTTT
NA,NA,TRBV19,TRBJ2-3,CASSMLQPEGTDTQYF,TGTGCCAGTAGTATGCTACAACCGGAGGGCACAGATACGCAGTATTTT
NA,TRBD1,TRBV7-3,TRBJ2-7,CASSSDRESEQYF,TGTGCCAGCAGCTCTGACAGGGAGTCCGAGCAGTACTTC
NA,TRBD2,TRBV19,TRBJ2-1,CASRPGLAGGSTYNEQFF,TGTGCCAGCAGACCGGGACTAGCGGGGGGTTCTACCTACAATGAGCAGTTCTTC
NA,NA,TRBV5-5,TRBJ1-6,CASSPSGSSYNSPLHF,TGTGCCAGCAGCCCTTCGGGGAGCTCCTATAATTCACCCCTCCACTTT
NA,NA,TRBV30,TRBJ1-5,CAWSVKGADNQPQHF,TGTGCCTGGAGTGTAAAAGGGGCCGATAATCAGCCCCAGCATTTT
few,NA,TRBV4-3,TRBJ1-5,CASSQSPDQPQHF,TGCGCCAGCAGCCAATCCCCAGATCAGCCCCAGCATTTT
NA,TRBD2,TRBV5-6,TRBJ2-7,CASSLVAGLAGGTYEQYF,TGTGCCAGCAGCTTGGTCGCGGGACTAGCGGGGGGAACCTACGAGCAGTACTTC
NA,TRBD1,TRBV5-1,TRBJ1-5,CASSRGQGDQPQHF,TGCGCCAGCAGCCGGGGACAGGGGGATCAGCCCCAGCATTTT
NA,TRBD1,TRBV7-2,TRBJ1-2,CASSSDRESYTF,TGTGCCAGCAGCTCGGACAGGGAGAGCTACACCTTC
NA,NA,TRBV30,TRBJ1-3,CAWSRTQAGNTIYF,TGTGCCTGGAGTCGTACTCAGGCGGGAAACACCATATATTTT
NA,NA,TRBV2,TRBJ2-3,CASRAGGGGIDTQYF,TGTGCCAGCAGGGCTGGCGGGGGCGGAATTGATACGCAGTATTTT
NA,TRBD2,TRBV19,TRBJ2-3,CASSTGGGPSTDTQYF,TGTGCCAGTAGCACCGGGGGGGGTCCCAGCACAGATACGCAGTATTTT
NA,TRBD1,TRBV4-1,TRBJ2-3,CASSLAGTGAGADTQYF,TGCGCCAGCAGCCTCGCCGGGACAGGGGCGGGGGCAGATACGCAGTATTTT
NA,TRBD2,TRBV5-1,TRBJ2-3,CASSPGLITDTQYF,TGCGCCAGCAGCCCGGGACTAATCACAGATACGCAGTATTTT
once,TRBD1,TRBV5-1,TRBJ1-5,CASSLGTGMYSNQPQHF,TGCGCCAGCAGCCTAGGGACAGGGATGTATAGCAATCAGCCCCAGCATTTT
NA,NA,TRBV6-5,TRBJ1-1,CASSYTGPPSNTEAFF,TGTGCCAGCAGTTATACAGGGCCCCCCTCGAACACTGAAGCTTTCTTT
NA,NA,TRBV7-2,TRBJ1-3,CASSTYRAAGNTIYF,TGTGCCAGCAGCACTTACAGGGCAGCTGGAAACACCATATATTTT
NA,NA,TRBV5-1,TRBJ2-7,CASSLDKTYEQYF,TGCGCCAGCAGCTTGGACAAGACCTACGAGCAGTACTTC
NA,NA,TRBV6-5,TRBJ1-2,CASRVGGVGYTF,TGTGCCAGCAGAGTGGGAGGGGTTGGCTACACCTTC
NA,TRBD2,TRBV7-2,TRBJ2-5,CASSLGGEGRRETQYF,TGTGCCAGCAGCTTAGGGGGGGAGGGGCGAAGGGAGACCCAGTACTTC
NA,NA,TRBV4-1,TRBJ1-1,CASSQVLGAESNTEAFF,TGCGCCAGCAGCCAAGTTCTAGGGGCTGAGTCGAACACTGAAGCTTTCTTT
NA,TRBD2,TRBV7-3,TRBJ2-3,CASSPRLAGKRADTQYF,TGTGCCAGCAGCCCCCGACTAGCGGGGAAAAGGGCAGATACGCAGTATTTT
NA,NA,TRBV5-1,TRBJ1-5,CASSGDGGLGQPQHF,TGCGCCAGCAGCGGGGACGGGGGTCTCGGGCAGCCCCAGCATTTT
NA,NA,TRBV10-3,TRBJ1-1,CAISDGQANTEAFF,TGTGCCATCAGTGATGGGCAGGCGAACACTGAAGCTTTCTTT
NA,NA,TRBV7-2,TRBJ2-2,CASSSGAGELFF,TGTGCCAGCAGCTCCGGGGCCGGGGAGCTGTTTTTT
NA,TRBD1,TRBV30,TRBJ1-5,CAWSAGTGLYQPQHF,TGTGCCTGGAGTGCAGGGACAGGATTATATCAGCCCCAGCATTTT
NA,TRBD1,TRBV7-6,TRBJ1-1,CASSSTGGRTEAFF,TGTGCCAGCAGCTCGACAGGGGGCCGGACTGAAGCTTTCTTT
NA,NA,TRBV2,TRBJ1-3,CASSYRVTSGNTIYF,TGTGCCAGCAGTTATCGGGTGACTTCTGGAAACACCATATATTTT
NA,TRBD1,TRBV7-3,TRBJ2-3,CAPQGAHTDTQYF,TGTGCCCCCCAGGGGGCACACACAGATACGCAGTATTTT
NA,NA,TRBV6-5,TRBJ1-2,CTSSYSAAQGNYGYTF,TGTACCAGCAGTTACTCCGCTGCACAGGGAAACTATGGCTACACCTTC
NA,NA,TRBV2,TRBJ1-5,CASSPGLSNQPQHF,TGTGCCAGCAGCCCGGGACTCTCCAATCAGCCCCAGCATTTT
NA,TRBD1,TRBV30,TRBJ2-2,CAWSGPRQGAGELFF,TGTGCCTGGAGTGGACCGAGACAGGGAGCCGGGGAGCTGTTTTTT
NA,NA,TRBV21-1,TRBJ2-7,CASSKLTGYFSYEQYF,TGTGCCAGCAGCAAATTGACAGGCTACTTCTCCTACGAGCAGTACTTC
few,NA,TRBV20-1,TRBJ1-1,CSADSSTEAFF,TGCAGCGCCGACAGTAGCACTGAAGCTTTCTTT
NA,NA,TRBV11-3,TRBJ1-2,CASSQGQNYGYTF,TGTGCCAGCAGCCAAGGACAGAACTATGGCTACACCTTC
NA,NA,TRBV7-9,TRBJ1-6,CASSLGTGRGSRPLHF,TGTGCCAGCAGCTTAGGAACCGGACGGGGTTCACGACCCCTCCACTTT
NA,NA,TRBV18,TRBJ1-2,CASSPTLAGGGYTF,TGTGCCAGCTCACCGACCCTCGCGGGGGGCGGCTACACCTTC
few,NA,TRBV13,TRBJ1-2,CASSLRDLDYGYTF,TGTGCCAGCAGCTTACGGGACTTAGACTATGGCTACACCTTC
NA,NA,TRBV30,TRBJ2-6,CAWGFSGANVLTF,TGTGCCTGGGGCTTCTCCGGGGCCAACGTCCTGACTTTC
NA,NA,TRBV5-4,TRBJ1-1,CASSSNREDTEAFF,TGTGCCAGCAGCTCTAACAGGGAAGACACTGAAGCTTTCTTT
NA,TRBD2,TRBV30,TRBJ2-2,CAWSLTRTSGGPNTGELFF,TGTGCCTGGAGTCTCACTCGGACTAGCGGGGGACCGAACACCGGGGAGCTGTTTTTT
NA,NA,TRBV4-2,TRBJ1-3,CASSQDHQQVSGNTIYF,TGTGCCAGCAGCCAAGATCATCAGCAGGTTTCTGGAAACACCATATATTTT
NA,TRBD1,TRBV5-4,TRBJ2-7,CASSWGQGSYEQYF,TGTGCCAGCAGCTGGGGACAGGGATCCTACGAGCAGTACTTC
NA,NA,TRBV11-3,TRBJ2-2,CASNVMRTGELFF,TGTGCCAGCAACGTAATGAGAACCGGGGAGCTGTTTTTT
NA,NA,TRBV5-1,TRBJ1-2,CASSRGLGQRGIYGYTF,TGCGCCAGCAGCCGAGGACTAGGACAGAGAGGTATCTATGGCTACACCTTC
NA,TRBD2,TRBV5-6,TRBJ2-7,CASSVRTSGKISGEQYF,TGTGCCAGCAGCGTCCGGACTAGCGGGAAGATCTCCGGGGAGCAGTACTTC
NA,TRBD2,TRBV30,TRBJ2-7,CAWGLAGASSYEQYF,TGTGCCTGGGGCCTAGCGGGTGCGAGCTCCTACGAGCAGTACTTC
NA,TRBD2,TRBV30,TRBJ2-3,CAWSVLWGGVDTQYF,TGTGCCTGGAGTGTACTATGGGGGGGGGTAGATACGCAGTATTTT